Below, 27 T cell receptor beta chains from the same sample are listed, as sequenced in a study of response to subunit inactivated influenza vaccine. TCRdb used MiXCR to reprocess the RT-PCR reads, holding one entry per CDR3 protein. The data show hundreds of thousands of distinct CDR3 sequences, with roughly 12% seen just once and approximately 11% held by the top ten. These same data were also listed under a study on T cells expressing NK-cell markers. Per that study: For TCR beta, cDNA was produced by 5'RACE template switching with UMIs.

The sequenced sample was PBMCs from blood, obtained on the day of vaccination. The receptors come from a man between 50 and 59 years old who received an inactivated influenza vaccine.

This clonotype came up many times. The chain uses TRBV12-3 or TRBV12-4 and TRBJ1-2; a weak D match, TRBD1 (5 bases). V was trimmed by 8 bases and J by 6 bases, leaving 7 bases between them. This CDR3 region has 10 residues. The CDR3 loop is CASWDDGYTF. CDR3 sequence (DNA): TGTGCCAGCTGGGACGATGGCTACACCTTC.

This clonotype turned up a few times. The chain joins TRBV21-1 to TRBJ2-7; the table calls TRBD1, which could not be checked here. TRBV21-1 is recorded as a pseudogene. This CDR3 contains 17 residues. DNA of the CDR3: TGTGCCAGCAGACGAAACCCTCCTCTGGACAGGGTCTACGAGCAGTACTTC. This sequence encodes CASRRNPPLDRVYEQYF.

This clonotype was recorded a few times. This chain joins TRBV2 and TRBJ2-2; the D is unclear. Germline V lookup: CDR1 SNHLY, CDR2 FYNNEI. V was clipped by 6 bases and J by 4 bases, with 12 bases between them. The CDR3 covers 14 residues. Here the CDR3 reads CASRAEDGTGELFF. As DNA, the CDR3 is TGTGCCAGCAGAGCTGAGGACGGCACCGGGGAGCTGTTTTTT.

As for this clonotype: This may arise from a read error, as a much more abundant clone is one base away. J is TRBJ2-3 and V is TRBV28; 12 bases match TRBD1. V lost 5 bases, J lost 3 bases, and 12 bases stayed unmatched. The CDR3 is 18 amino acids. Germline lookup yields CDR1 MDHEN and CDR2 SYDVKM. The CDR3 nucleotides are TGTGCCAGCAGTAAAAGTTTGGGACAGGGGGCCTCAACAGATACGCAGTATTTT. Protein sequence: CASSKSLGQGASTDTQYF.

This clonotype has a handful of counts. This chain joins TRBV7-9 and TRBJ2-7; 9 bases fit TRBD2. The CDR3 has 14 amino acids. The ends lost 7 bases at V and 3 bases at J; junction bases unmatched: 7. Germline assignment: CDR1 SEHNR and CDR2 FQNEAQ (reference sequence). The CDR3 DNA is TGTGCCAGCACCGAGACTAGCGGAGACTACGAGCAGTACTTC. It specifies CASTETSGDYEQYF.

The chain employs TRBV5-1 and TRBJ2-5; TRBD1 might be the D (5 bases). Germline CDR1 and CDR2: SGHRS and YFSETQ. The length of the CDR3 is 14 residues. Trimming removed 4 bases from V and 3 bases from J, with 13 bases in between. The CDR3 coding sequence is TGCGCCAGCAGCCCTGGGGCGTATAAAGAGACCCAGTACTTC. Its protein product is CASSPGAYKETQYF.

This clonotype occurred a few times. This rearrangement joins TRBV20-1 to TRBJ2-7; 13 bases are shared with TRBD2. CDR3 size: 15 residues. V was clipped by 4 bases and J by 3 bases; unmatched bases: 6. Germline lookup yields CDR1 DFQATT and CDR2 SNEGSKA (reference sequence). CDR3 nucleotides: TGCAGTGCTAAGGGACTAGCGGGGACCGACTACGAGCAGTACTTC. Encoded protein: CSAKGLAGTDYEQYF.

This clonotype was seen a few times. Here the CDR3 DNA reads TGTGCCAGCAGATACAGGGGAACCACTGAAGCTTTCTTT. Amino acids: CASRYRGTTEAFF. V and J are TRBV6-2 or TRBV6-3 and TRBJ1-1; 7 positions agree with TRBD1. The length of the CDR3 is 13 residues. Per the germline V gene, CDR1 is MNHEY and CDR2 is SVGEGT. V lost 6 bases to trimming and J lost 4 bases; unmatched junction nucleotides: 5.

This clonotype was detected a few times. The DNA for the CDR3 is TGTGCCAGCACCCTCCAGGGAACAGATACGCAGTATTTT. It encodes CASTLQGTDTQYF. The chain couples TRBV12-3 or TRBV12-4 to TRBJ2-3; perhaps TRBD1 as D (5 bases). V gave up 7 bases and J gave up 3 bases, with 11 bases separating them. The length of the CDR3 is 13 residues.

This clonotype was seen more than once but under ten times. The chain has TRBV10-3 and TRBJ2-2, with D unclear. The CDR3 is made up of 13 amino acids. Germline V gene data show CDR1 as ENHRY and CDR2 as SYGVKD. V shed 10 bases and J shed 2 bases, with 11 bases lying between them. The CDR3 loop reads CATSQANTGELFF. The CDR3 DNA sequence: TGTGCCACCTCACAAGCAAACACCGGGGAGCTGTTTTTT.

In this sample, this clonotype turned up many times. This sequence joins TRBV2 and TRBJ2-4; no reliable D call. V lost 9 bases and J 0 bases, leaving 6 bases between the germline ends. The CDR3 is 12 amino acids. CDR1 SNHLY and CDR2 FYNNEI come from the germline V gene. In DNA form, the CDR3 reads TGTGCCAGACCAGAAGCCAAAAACATTCAGTACTTC. Its translation is CARPEAKNIQYF.

The chain carries TRBV6-2 or TRBV6-3 and TRBJ2-7; 7 bases map to TRBD1. CDR3 size: 14 residues. V shed 5 bases and J 3 bases; nucleotides not matched to a gene: 7. Germline CDR1 is MNHEY and CDR2 is SVGEGT. CDR3 in DNA: TGTGCCAGCAGTCCCGGACAGGTCTTCTACGAGCAGTACTTC. Amino acid sequence: CASSPGQVFYEQYF.

This clonotype was picked up one time. The chain carries TRBV18 and TRBJ1-2; D unclear. Germline V gene data show CDR1 as KGHSH and CDR2 as LQKENI. The CDR3 contains 12 residues. Trimming pared 2 bases from V and 4 bases from J, leaving 5 bases between. The CDR3 nucleotides read TGTGCCAGCTCACCATTTACCTATGGCTACACCTTC. Its protein product is CASSPFTYGYTF.

At least ten counts were recorded for this clonotype. The chain uses TRBV20-1 and TRBJ2-5; D is undetermined. The CDR3 runs 10 residues. Between the trimmed V and J ends, which lost 6 bases and 4 bases, there was a span of 6 bases. Germline loops: CDR1 DFQATT, CDR2 SNEGSKA (reference sequence). In nucleotides, the CDR3 is TGCAGTGCACTTCGAGAGACCCAGTACTTC. It encodes CSALRETQYF.

This clonotype was detected only a few times. V and J are TRBV6-2 or TRBV6-3 and TRBJ2-7; 10 nucleotides align to TRBD1. The V and J ends lost 8 bases and 7 bases, in that order; junction bases with no gene match: 11. The CDR3 consists of 14 residues. The V gene's germline CDR1 is MNHEY and CDR2 SVGEGT. The CDR3 is CASLGTGATREQYF. The CDR3 DNA follows: TGTGCCAGCCTGGGGACAGGGGCGACGCGGGAGCAGTACTTC.

The V and J genes are TRBV2 and TRBJ2-1, with unresolved D. Germline V lookup: CDR1 SNHLY, CDR2 FYNNEI. The CDR3 loop spans 18 amino acids. Between the trimmed V and J ends, which lost 4 bases and 0 bases, there was a span of 19 bases. The CDR3, as DNA: TGTGCCAGCAGTGTATTTACCGCCCGCCTAAGCTCCTACAATGAGCAGTTCTTC. Its protein is CASSVFTARLSSYNEQFF.

This clonotype turned up a few times. In DNA, the CDR3 is TGCGCCAGCAGCTTGACGACGTACCAAGAGACCCAGTACTTC. This encodes CASSLTTYQETQYF. The chain recombines TRBV5-1 with TRBJ2-5; D is unclear. V shed 1 base and J shed 0 bases, with 7 bases lying between them. CDR1 is SGHRS, CDR2 YFSETQ, per germline. This CDR3 comprises 14 residues. The entire variable domain, with the rest obtained from reference TRBV5-1 and TRBJ2-5, is as follows: KAGVTQTPRYLIKTRGQQVTLSCSPISGHRSVSWYQQTPGQGLQFLFEYFSETQRNKGNFPGRFSGRQFSNSRSEMNVSTLELGDSALYLCASSLTTYQETQYFGPGTRLLVL.

This chain connects TRBV10-3 to TRBJ2-5; unclear D gene. Germline CDR1 ENHRY, CDR2 SYGVKD. V was pared by 8 bases and J by 8 bases, with 15 bases between. The CDR3 sequence is 12 residues long. CDR3 residues: CAIGQQSATQYF. The CDR3 nucleotides read TGTGCCATCGGCCAACAGAGCGCCACCCAGTACTTC.

This clonotype has a count of ten or more. The chain recombines TRBV29-1 with TRBJ2-1; perhaps TRBD2 as D (6 bases). Trimming pared 7 bases from V and 7 bases from J, leaving 14 bases between. CDR1 is SQVTM, CDR2 ANQGSEA, per germline. The CDR3 runs 12 residues. The CDR3 sequence: CSALGRKNEQFF. CDR3 nucleotides: TGCAGCGCCCTTGGGAGGAAGAATGAGCAGTTCTTC.

The V gene is TRBV11-2, the J gene TRBJ2-1, with a possible D match to TRBD2 (6 bases). The CDR3 is made up of 16 amino acids. The ends were cut back, 1 base at V and 3 bases at J, with 13 bases in the middle. From germline, CDR1 is SGHAT and CDR2 FQNNGV. For the CDR3, the DNA is TGTGCCAGCAGCTTAGGGTGGGACTCGTTCTACAATGAGCAGTTCTTC. Its protein is CASSLGWDSFYNEQFF.

This clonotype was counted a few times. V gene TRBV3-1 combines with J gene TRBJ2-2, with 8 nucleotides matching TRBD1. After removal of 2 bases from V and 7 bases from J, the junction contained 9 bases not matched to a gene. Germline V gene data show CDR1 as LGHDT and CDR2 as YNNKEL (reference sequence). The CDR3 is 16 residues long. CDR3 protein: CASSQSSRGRLGELFF. The CDR3 region has the DNA TGTGCCAGCAGCCAATCGTCCAGGGGGCGTCTCGGGGAGCTGTTTTTT.

The chain's CDR3 is CAISSGGLSSYEQYF. The CDR3 DNA follows: TGTGCCATCAGTAGCGGGGGCTTAAGCTCCTACGAGCAGTACTTC. The chain joins TRBV10-3 to TRBJ2-7; 8 bases are shared with TRBD2. Germline loops: CDR1 ENHRY, CDR2 SYGVKD. The CDR3 contains 15 residues. V lost 5 bases to trimming and J lost 0 bases; unmatched junction nucleotides: 6.

The chain carries TRBV29-1 and TRBJ1-3, with D hard to call. V lost 4 bases to trimming and J lost 0 bases, with 4 bases between them. This CDR3 contains 12 residues. Germline CDR1 SQVTM, CDR2 ANQGSEA. The CDR3 coding sequence is TGCAGCGTTGTAATCTCTGGAAACACCATATATTTT. Its translation: CSVVISGNTIYF.

This clonotype came up a few times. CDR3 protein: CASSSGTPLPYEQYF. CDR3 sequence (DNA): TGTGCCAGCAGTTCAGGGACACCCTTGCCCTACGAGCAGTACTTC. This chain connects TRBV28 to TRBJ2-7, with a possible D match to TRBD1 (6 bases). CDR1 and CDR2 (germline): MDHEN, SYDVKM. The ends were cut back, 4 bases at V and 2 bases at J, with 15 bases in the middle. This CDR3 spans 15 amino acids.

The J gene is TRBJ1-6, the V gene TRBV29-1, with 7 bases aligning to TRBD1. The germline CDR1 and CDR2 sequences are SQVTM and ANQGSEA. V gave up 5 bases and J gave up 5 bases; unmatched junction bases: 9. The CDR3 sequence is 15 residues long. The CDR3 loop reads CSVSMGDRNNSPLHF. CDR3 sequence (DNA): TGCAGCGTTTCTATGGGGGACAGAAATAATTCACCCCTCCACTTT. Combining the CDR3 with reference TRBV29-1 and TRBJ1-6 gives the whole variable domain SAVISQKPSRDICQRGTSLTIQCQVDSQVTMMFWYRQQPGQSLTLIATANQGSEATYESGFVIDKFPISRPNLTFSTLTVSNMSPEDSSIYLCSVSMGDRNNSPLHFGNGTRLTVT.

The chain has TRBV7-8 and TRBJ2-7; 7 nucleotides agree with TRBD2. This CDR3 comprises 12 residues. V shed 8 bases and J 1 base; nucleotides not matched to a gene: 2. Germline V gene sequence: CDR1 SGHVS, CDR2 FQNEAQ. In DNA form, the CDR3 reads TGTGCCAGCGCTAGCGGTTCCTACGAGCAGTACTTC. This gives the protein CASASGSYEQYF.

In its sample, this clonotype was seen a few times. The J gene is TRBJ1-6, the V gene TRBV12-3 or TRBV12-4; D is unclear. The CDR3 is 14 amino acids. The V end lost 7 bases, the J end lost 7 bases, and 14 bases lay between the germline ends. The CDR3 region is CASTWTVMNSPLHF. CDR3 DNA sequence: TGTGCCAGCACCTGGACGGTGATGAATTCACCCCTCCACTTT.